This TCR beta chain came from a study of Graves' ophthalmopathy and Graves' hyperthyroidism. Whole-study context: Before any treatment, peripheral blood was taken at the initial diagnosis. Overall study results and limits: Most expanded clonotypes from thyroid (those above 0.001 frequency) were also found in blood.

There are 17 residues in the CDR3. V dropped 6 bases and J dropped 0; count of bases not matched to a gene: 7. Germline V gene lookup returns CDR1 ENHRY and CDR2 SYGVKD. Regarding this clonotype: Antigen: not known.

RNA transcripts yielded amplified TCR beta CDR3 regions. The library came from an HTBI-primed first-round RT-PCR and a second-round multiplex PCR. TCRdb re-derived calls from the multiplex PCR reads in MiXCR, one entry per CDR3 protein. Seen here are roughly 480,000 distinct CDR3 sequences, about 15% observed once, and the top ten hold over 8%. Pregnant or lactating patients and those with other autoimmune diseases or uncontrolled infections were excluded. Thyroid ultrasound, orbital computed tomography, TRAb, serum thyroxine and clinical symptoms formed the basis of diagnosis. The J gene is TRBJ2-6, the V gene TRBV10-3; 8 bases map to TRBD2. The specimen sequenced was blood. The receptor comes from a woman aged 30 to 39 with Graves' ophthalmopathy. Here the CDR3 reads CAIRRGLDISGANVLTF. CDR3 in DNA: TGTGCCATCAGAAGGGGACTAGACATCTCTGGGGCCAACGTCCTGACTTTC.